This T cell receptor (beta chain) appears in the sequencing data of a study of metastatic and nonmetastatic thyroid tumors. The wider study: Repertoires from blood and tumor or nodule tissue of malignant and benign thyroid patients were compared. Study-level results: It was reportedly found that TCR beta diversity was significantly higher in malignant thyroid tumors than in benign nodules, a difference seen in both blood and tumor samples.

Before thyroid surgery, none of the patients had received any treatment. MiXCR was used by TCRdb to re-call the PCR reads. In the table there are around 70,000 clones, around 20% of which are singletons. CDR3 length: 14 residues. V gave up 5 bases and J gave up 10 bases; unmatched junction bases: 5. Per germline, CDR1 MDHEN and CDR2 SYDVKM. This clone appeared many times. Its antigen is still unknown. The receptor comes from a female donor with papillary thyroid cancer or a benign thyroid nodule (not recorded which). Some clones in this sample may be carry-over from other donors' samples. The V and J genes are TRBV28 and TRBJ1-4; 12 nucleotides align to TRBD1. The sequenced material came from blood. As DNA, the CDR3 is TGTGCCAGCAGTCCGGGACAGGGGGCGGGAAAACTGTTTTTT. Protein product: CASSPGQGAGKLFF.